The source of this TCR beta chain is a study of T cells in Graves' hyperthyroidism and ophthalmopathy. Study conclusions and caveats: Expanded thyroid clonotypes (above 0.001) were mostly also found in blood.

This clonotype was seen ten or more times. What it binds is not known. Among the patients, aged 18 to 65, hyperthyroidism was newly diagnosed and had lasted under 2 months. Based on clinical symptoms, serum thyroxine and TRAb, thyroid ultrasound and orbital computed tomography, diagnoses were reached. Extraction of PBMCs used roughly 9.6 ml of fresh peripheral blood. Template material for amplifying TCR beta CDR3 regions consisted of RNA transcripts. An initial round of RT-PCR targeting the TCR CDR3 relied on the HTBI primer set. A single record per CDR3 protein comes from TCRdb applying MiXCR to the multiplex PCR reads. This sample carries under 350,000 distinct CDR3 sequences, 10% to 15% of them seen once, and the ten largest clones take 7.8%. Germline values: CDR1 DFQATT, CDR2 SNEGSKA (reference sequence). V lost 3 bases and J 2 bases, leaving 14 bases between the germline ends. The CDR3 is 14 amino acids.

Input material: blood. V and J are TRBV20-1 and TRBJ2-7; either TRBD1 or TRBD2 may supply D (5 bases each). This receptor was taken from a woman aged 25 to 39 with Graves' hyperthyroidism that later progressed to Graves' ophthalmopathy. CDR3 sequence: CSASGDLEPYEQYF. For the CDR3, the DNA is TGCAGTGCTAGTGGGGACCTAGAACCCTACGAGCAGTACTTC.